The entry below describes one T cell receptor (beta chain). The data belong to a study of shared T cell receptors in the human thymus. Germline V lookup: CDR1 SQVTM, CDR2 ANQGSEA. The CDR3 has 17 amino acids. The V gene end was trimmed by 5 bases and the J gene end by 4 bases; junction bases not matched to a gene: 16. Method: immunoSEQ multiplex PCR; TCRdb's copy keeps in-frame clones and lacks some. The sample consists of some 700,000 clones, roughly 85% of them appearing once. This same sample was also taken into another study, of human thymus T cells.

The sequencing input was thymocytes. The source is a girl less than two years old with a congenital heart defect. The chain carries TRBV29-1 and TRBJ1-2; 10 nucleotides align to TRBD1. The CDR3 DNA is TGCAGCGTTTTTTTCCCATTAGGGACAGGGGAACCCTATGGCTACACCTTC. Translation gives CSVFFPLGTGEPYGYTF.